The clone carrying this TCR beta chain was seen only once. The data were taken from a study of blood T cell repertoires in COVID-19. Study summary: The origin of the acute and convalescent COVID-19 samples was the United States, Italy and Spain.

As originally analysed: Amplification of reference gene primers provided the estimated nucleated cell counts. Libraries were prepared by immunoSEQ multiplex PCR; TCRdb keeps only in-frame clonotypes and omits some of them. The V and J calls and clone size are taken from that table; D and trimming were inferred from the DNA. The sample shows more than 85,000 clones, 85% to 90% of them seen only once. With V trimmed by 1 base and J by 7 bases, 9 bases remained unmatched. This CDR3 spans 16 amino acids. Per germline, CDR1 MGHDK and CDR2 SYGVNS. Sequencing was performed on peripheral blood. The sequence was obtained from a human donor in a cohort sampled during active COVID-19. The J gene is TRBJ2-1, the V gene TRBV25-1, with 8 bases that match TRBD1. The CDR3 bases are TGTGCCAGCAGTGAATTTTCCGGACAGGGAAGGAATGAGCAGTTCTTC. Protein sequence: CASSEFSGQGRNEQFF.